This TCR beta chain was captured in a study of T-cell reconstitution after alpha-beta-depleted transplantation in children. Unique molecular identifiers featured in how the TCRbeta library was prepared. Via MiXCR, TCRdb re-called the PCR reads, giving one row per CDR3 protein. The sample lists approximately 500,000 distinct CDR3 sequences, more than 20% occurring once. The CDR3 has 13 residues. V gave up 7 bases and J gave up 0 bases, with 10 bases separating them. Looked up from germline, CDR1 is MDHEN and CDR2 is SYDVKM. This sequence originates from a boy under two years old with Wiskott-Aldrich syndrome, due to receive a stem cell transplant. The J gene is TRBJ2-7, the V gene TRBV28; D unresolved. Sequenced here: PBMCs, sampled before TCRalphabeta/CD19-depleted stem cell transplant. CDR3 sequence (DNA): TGTGCCAGCAAAAAACACAGCTCCTACGAGCAGTACTTC. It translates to CASKKHSSYEQYF.